This T cell receptor beta chain was documented in a study of cytomegalovirus exposure and HLA in healthy donors. General study findings and limits: A reported reduction in N-insertions relative to the approximately 640-donor mean was seen in an Asian-associated ancestry cluster in a later analysis. One variant, a missense change in DCLRE1C, was linked in a later analysis to TCR beta V- and J-gene trimming. Reportedly, diagnosis of cytomegalovirus status by the classifier showed high specificity and sensitivity. Some public TCRs appeared in many individuals, while most sequences were rare.

About this clone: The antigen is not known.

PCR used 60 Vbeta primers and 13 Jbeta primers. Libraries were prepared by immunoSEQ multiplex PCR; TCRdb keeps only in-frame clonotypes and omits some of them. In the table there are about 130,000 clones, roughly 80% of which are singletons. The sequencing input was PBMCs. This sequence originates from a middle-aged woman in good health and CMV-seronegative.

The DNA for the CDR3 is TGCGCCAGCAGCCAAGACAATCCGGACAGCTATCGAACCTATAATTCACCCCTCCACTTT. Encoded protein: CASSQDNPDSYRTYNSPLHF. The chain has TRBV4-1 and TRBJ1-6, with a possible D match to TRBD1 (6 bases). Trimming cost V 0 bases and J 2 bases, with 20 bases left between them. The CDR3 covers 20 residues. Germline loops: CDR1 MGHRA, CDR2 YSYEKL.